These 15 T cell receptor beta chains were sequenced from one sample in a study of blood T cell repertoires in COVID-19. Only in-frame clones appear in the TCRdb table, and some are missing; sequencing was by immunoSEQ multiplex PCR. The sample lists 170,000 or so clones, 85% to 90% occurring once. Specimen: PBMCs or T cells enriched from blood (not recorded which). These receptors were obtained from a man aged 35 to 55 who had recovered from COVID-19.

V usage is TRBV7-9 and J usage is TRBJ1-2; no clear D gene. Trimming took off 4 bases at V and 4 bases at J, with 16 bases between the two ends. The length of the CDR3 is 15 residues. Germline V gene data show CDR1 as SEHNR and CDR2 as FQNEAQ (reference sequence). CDR3 sequence (DNA): TGTGCCAGCAGCTCCTTTGGCAGATCCACCTATGGCTACACCTTC. It specifies CASSSFGRSTYGYTF.

V and J are TRBV7-3 and TRBJ1-1, with 8 bases identical to TRBD1. This CDR3 is 13 amino acids long. Germline trimming cut 5 bases from V and 3 bases from J; bases unmatched to any gene: 2. In germline, CDR1 is SGHTA, CDR2 FQGTGA. CDR3 protein: CASSQGADTEAFF. CDR3 DNA sequence: TGTGCCAGCAGCCAGGGGGCGGACACTGAAGCTTTCTTT.

The chain uses TRBV3-1 (or the pseudogene TRBV3-2) and TRBJ1-2; D may be TRBD1 (5 bases). CDR1 LGHDT and CDR2 YNNKEL come from the germline V gene (reference sequence). V lost 2 bases, J lost 4 bases, and 8 bases lay in between. CDR3 size: 13 residues. CDR3 nucleotides: TGTGCCAGCAGCCAACCGCAGGGCTATGGCTACACCTTC. Protein: CASSQPQGYGYTF.

V is TRBV19 and J is TRBJ2-3, with D possibly matching TRBD2 (7 bases). This CDR3 spans 18 amino acids. Germline loops: CDR1 LNHDA, CDR2 SQIVND (reference sequence). The ends were cut back, 0 bases at V and 4 bases at J, with 20 bases in the middle. DNA for the CDR3: TGTGCCAGTAGTATAGATCAGTGGGGCGGGGGCGAACCAGATACGCAGTATTTT. This encodes CASSIDQWGGGEPDTQYF.

As concerns this clone: Germline is not matched at one junction end, which may reflect a read error. The rearrangement uses TRBV30 and TRBJ1-4; 9 positions agree with TRBD1. CDR3 length: 12 amino acids. Germline V gene data show CDR1 as GTSNPN and CDR2 as SVGIG (reference sequence). In nucleotides, the CDR3 is TGTGCCTGGGGGACAGGGAATGTAAAACTGTTTTTT. It is translated as CAWGTGNVKLFF.

The V gene is TRBV5-1, the J gene TRBJ1-5; 7 nucleotides agree with TRBD1. There are 15 residues in the CDR3. V dropped 0 bases and J dropped 3; count of bases not matched to a gene: 3. CDR1 is SGHRS, CDR2 YFSETQ, per germline. DNA of the CDR3: TGCGCCAGCAGCTTGGGGGACAGTTTCAATCAGCCCCAGCATTTT. Its translation is CASSLGDSFNQPQHF.

The rearrangement links TRBV5-1 to TRBJ1-2; weak D call: TRBD1 (6 bases). The CDR3 contains 13 residues. Trimming took off 4 bases at V and 8 bases at J, with 15 bases between the two ends. Looked up from germline, CDR1 is SGHRS and CDR2 is YFSETQ. Here the CDR3 DNA reads TGCGCCAGCAGCGACACCGGGACATGGGGCTACACCTTC. Its translation: CASSDTGTWGYTF.

The CDR3 reads CASSLLSGANQPQHF. The CDR3 coding sequence is TGTGCCAGCAGTTTACTATCAGGGGCTAATCAGCCCCAGCATTTT. This chain connects TRBV28 to TRBJ1-5, with TRBD1 as a possible D gene (6 bases). V gave up 2 bases and J gave up 4 bases, with 12 bases separating them. This CDR3 has 15 residues. From germline, CDR1 is MDHEN and CDR2 SYDVKM. The entire variable domain, with the rest obtained from reference TRBV28 and TRBJ1-5, is as follows: DVKVTQSSRYLVKRTGEKVFLECVQDMDHENMFWYRQDPGLGLRLIYFSYDVKMKEKGDIPEGYSVSREKKERFSLILESASTNQTSMYLCASSLLSGANQPQHFGDGTRLSIL.

The J gene is TRBJ1-2, the V gene TRBV11-2, with a weak D call TRBD1 (5 bases). Germline V gene sequence: CDR1 SGHAT, CDR2 FQNNGV. The CDR3 is 15 amino acids. The V gene lost 5 bases and the J gene lost 8 bases, with 21 bases spanning the gap. The CDR3 protein is CASSPETGSPEGYTF. For the CDR3, the DNA is TGTGCCAGCAGCCCCGAAACAGGTTCCCCGGAGGGCTACACCTTC.

The CDR3 sequence: CASRLQGVMREKLFF. CDR3 sequence (DNA): TGTGCCAGCAGACTTCAGGGGGTAATGCGGGAAAAACTGTTTTTT. This chain links TRBV2 with TRBJ1-4; 7 bases agree with TRBD1. The CDR3 is made up of 15 amino acids. Trimming at V came to 6 bases and at J to 8 bases, leaving 12 bases not matched to a gene. Germline V gene lookup returns CDR1 SNHLY and CDR2 FYNNEI.

To note about this clone: The same CDR3 also results from other DNA sequences found in this sample. The V gene is TRBV3-1 (or the pseudogene TRBV3-2), the J gene TRBJ1-5; D is possibly TRBD1 (6 bases). V was clipped by 1 base and J by 3 bases, with 10 bases between them. The CDR3 contains 15 residues. Per germline, CDR1 LGHDT and CDR2 YNNKEL (reference sequence). In DNA, the CDR3 is TGTGCCAGCAGCCAAGTTTCAGGGGACAATCAGCCCCAGCATTTT. Translating gives CASSQVSGDNQPQHF.

The chain links TRBV7-9 to TRBJ2-7; possible D gene TRBD1, 6 bases. V gave up 7 bases and J gave up 1 base, with 11 bases separating them. The CDR3 has 13 residues. The V gene's germline CDR1 is SEHNR and CDR2 FQNEAQ (reference sequence). In nucleotides, the CDR3 is TGTGCCAGCACCACCAGGGGATCCTACGAGCAGTACTTC. It encodes CASTTRGSYEQYF.

This chain joins TRBV19 and TRBJ2-1, with 8 nucleotides matching TRBD2. V lost 4 bases, J lost 15 bases, and 8 bases stayed unmatched. This CDR3 has 12 amino acids. Per germline, CDR1 LNHDA and CDR2 SQIVND (reference sequence). This CDR3 reads CASSSPREGWFF. The CDR3 DNA is TGTGCCAGTAGTAGCCCCCGGGAGGGTTGGTTCTTC.

This clone showed up just once. The genes are TRBV27 and TRBJ1-2; 7 nucleotides line up with TRBD1. Per the germline V gene, CDR1 is MNHEY and CDR2 is SMNVEV (reference sequence). The CDR3 has 16 residues. With V trimmed by 8 bases and J by 1 base, 13 bases remained unmatched. The CDR3 protein is CASGTSGTDYNYGYTF. CDR3 sequence (DNA): TGTGCCAGCGGTACCTCCGGGACAGATTATAACTATGGCTACACCTTC.

This chain uses TRBV19 with TRBJ1-5; no clear D. The CDR3 sequence is 12 residues long. In germline, CDR1 is LNHDA, CDR2 SQIVND (reference sequence). V lost 3 bases and J 9 bases, leaving 9 bases between the germline ends. CDR3 DNA sequence: TGTGCCAGTAGTATTGTTGAGTCGCCCCAGCATTTT. Translating it yields CASSIVESPQHF. Using reference TRBV19 and TRBJ1-5 for the parts outside the CDR3, the full variable domain is DGGITQSPKYLFRKEGQNVTLSCEQNLNHDAMYWYRQDPGQGLRLIYYSQIVNDFQKGDIAEGYSVSREKKESFPLTVTSAQKNPTAFYLCASSIVESPQHFGDGTRLSIL.